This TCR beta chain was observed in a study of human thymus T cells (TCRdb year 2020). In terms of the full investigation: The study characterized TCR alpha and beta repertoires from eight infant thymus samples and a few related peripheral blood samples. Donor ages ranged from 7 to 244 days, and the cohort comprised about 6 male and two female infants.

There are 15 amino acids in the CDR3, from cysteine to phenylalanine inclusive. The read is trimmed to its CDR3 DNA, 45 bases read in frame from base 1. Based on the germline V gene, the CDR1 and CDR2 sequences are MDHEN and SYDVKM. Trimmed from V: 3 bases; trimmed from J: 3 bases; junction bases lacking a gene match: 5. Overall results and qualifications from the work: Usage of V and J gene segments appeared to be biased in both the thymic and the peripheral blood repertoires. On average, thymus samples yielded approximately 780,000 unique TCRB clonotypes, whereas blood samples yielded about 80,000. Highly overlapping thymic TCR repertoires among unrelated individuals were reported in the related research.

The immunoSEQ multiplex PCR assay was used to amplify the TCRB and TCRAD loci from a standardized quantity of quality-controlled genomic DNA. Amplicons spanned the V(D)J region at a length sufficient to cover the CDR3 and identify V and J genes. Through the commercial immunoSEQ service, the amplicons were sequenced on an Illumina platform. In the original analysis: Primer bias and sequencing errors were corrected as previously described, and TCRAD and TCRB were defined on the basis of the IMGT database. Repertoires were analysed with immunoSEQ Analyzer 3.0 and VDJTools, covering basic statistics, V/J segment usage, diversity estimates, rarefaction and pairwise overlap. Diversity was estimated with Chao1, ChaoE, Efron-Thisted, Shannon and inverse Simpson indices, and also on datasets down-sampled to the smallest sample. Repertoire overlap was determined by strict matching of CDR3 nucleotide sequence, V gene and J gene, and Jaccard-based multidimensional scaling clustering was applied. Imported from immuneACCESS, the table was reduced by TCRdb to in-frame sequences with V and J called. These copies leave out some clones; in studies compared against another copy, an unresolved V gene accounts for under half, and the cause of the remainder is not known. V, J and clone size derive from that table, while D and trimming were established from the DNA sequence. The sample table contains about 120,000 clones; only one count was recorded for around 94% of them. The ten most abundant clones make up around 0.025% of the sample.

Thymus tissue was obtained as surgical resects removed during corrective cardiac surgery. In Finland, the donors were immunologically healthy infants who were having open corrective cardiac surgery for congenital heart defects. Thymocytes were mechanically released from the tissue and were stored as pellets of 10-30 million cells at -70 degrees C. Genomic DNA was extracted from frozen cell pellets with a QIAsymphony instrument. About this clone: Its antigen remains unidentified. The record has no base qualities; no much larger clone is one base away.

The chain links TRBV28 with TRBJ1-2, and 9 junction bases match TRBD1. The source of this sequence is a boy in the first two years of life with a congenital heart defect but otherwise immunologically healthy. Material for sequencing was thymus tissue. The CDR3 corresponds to CASSFRGQGYYGYTF. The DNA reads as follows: TGTGCCAGCAGTTTTCGGGGACAGGGATACTATGGCTACACCTTC.